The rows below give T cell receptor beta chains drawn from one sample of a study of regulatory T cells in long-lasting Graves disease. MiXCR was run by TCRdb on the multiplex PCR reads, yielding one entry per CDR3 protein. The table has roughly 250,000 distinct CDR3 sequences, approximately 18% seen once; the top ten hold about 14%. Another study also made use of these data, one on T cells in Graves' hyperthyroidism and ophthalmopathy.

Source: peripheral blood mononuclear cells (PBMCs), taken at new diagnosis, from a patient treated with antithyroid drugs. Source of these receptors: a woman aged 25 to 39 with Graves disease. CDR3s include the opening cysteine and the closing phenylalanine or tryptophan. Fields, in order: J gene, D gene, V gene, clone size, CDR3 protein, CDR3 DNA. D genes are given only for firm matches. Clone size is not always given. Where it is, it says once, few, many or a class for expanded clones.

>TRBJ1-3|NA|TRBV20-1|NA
CSARSGGDGNTIYF
TGCAGTGCTAGATCGGGGGGCGATGGAAACACCATATATTTT
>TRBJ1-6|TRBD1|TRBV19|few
CATSPGQGSRTLHF
TGTGCCACCTCCCCCGGACAGGGAAGTCGAACCCTCCACTTT
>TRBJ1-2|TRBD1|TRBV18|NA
CASSPYGQGGGYTF
TGTGCCAGCTCACCCTACGGACAGGGAGGTGGCTACACCTTC
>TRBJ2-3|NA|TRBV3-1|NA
CASSQGCRSTDTQYF
TGTGCCAGCAGCCAAGGGTGCCGGAGCACAGATACGCAGTATTTT
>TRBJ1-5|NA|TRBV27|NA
CASRMVSNQPQHF
TGTGCCAGCAGGATGGTTAGCAATCAGCCCCAGCATTTT
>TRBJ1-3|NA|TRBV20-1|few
CSAAQGSGNTIYF
TGCAGTGCTGCACAGGGATCGGGAAACACCATATATTTT
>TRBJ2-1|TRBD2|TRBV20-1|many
CSARIGEGYNEQFF
TGCAGTGCTAGAATCGGGGAGGGCTACAATGAGCAGTTCTTC
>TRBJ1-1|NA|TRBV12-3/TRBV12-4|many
CASSLHGMNTEAFF
TGTGCCAGCAGTTTACACGGAATGAACACTGAAGCTTTCTTT
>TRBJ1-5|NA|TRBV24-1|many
CATRDQPQHF
TGTGCCACCAGGGATCAGCCCCAGCATTTT
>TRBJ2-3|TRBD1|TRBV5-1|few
CASSIGQASTDTQYF
TGCGCCAGCAGCATCGGACAGGCGAGCACAGATACGCAGTATTTT
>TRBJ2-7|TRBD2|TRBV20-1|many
CSASGLAGASGYEQYF
TGCAGTGCCTCCGGACTAGCGGGGGCCTCGGGCTACGAGCAGTACTTC
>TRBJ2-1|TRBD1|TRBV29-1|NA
CSVLGQGALNEQFF
TGCAGCGTTTTAGGACAGGGAGCCCTCAATGAGCAGTTCTTC
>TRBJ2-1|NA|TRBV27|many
CASSLSPRKQFF
TGTGCCAGCAGTTTATCGCCCAGAAAGCAGTTCTTC
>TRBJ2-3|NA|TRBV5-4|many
CASSETWEDTQYF
TGTGCCAGCAGCGAGACTTGGGAGGATACGCAGTATTTT
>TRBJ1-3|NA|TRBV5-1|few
CASSLGVENTIYF
TGCGCCAGCAGTCTTGGGGTAGAAAACACCATATATTTT
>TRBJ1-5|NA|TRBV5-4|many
CASSLGPKMGQPQHF
TGCGCCAGCAGCTTAGGGCCCAAAATGGGGCAGCCCCAGCATTTT
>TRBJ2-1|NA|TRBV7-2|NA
CASSPPGGALSYNEQFF
TGTGCCAGCAGCCCCCCCGGGGGAGCCCTCTCCTACAATGAGCAGTTCTTC
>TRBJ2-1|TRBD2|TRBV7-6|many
CASSLSPRAGGYNEQFF
TGTGCCAGCAGCTTATCACCTAGGGCGGGGGGATACAATGAGCAGTTCTTC
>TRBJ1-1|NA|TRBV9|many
CASTREDWNTEAFF
TGTGCCAGCACTAGGGAGGACTGGAACACTGAAGCTTTCTTT
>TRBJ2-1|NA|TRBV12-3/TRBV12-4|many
CASSFYGDEQFF
TGTGCCAGCAGTTTCTACGGAGATGAGCAGTTCTTC
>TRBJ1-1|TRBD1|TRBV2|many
CASQTGSTEAFF
TGTGCCAGCCAGACAGGGTCCACTGAAGCTTTCTTT
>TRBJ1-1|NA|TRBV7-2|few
CASSLRGPEAFF
TGTGCCAGCAGCTTAAGGGGCCCTGAAGCTTTCTTT
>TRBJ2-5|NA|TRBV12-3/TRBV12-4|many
CASSASNRDRETQYF
TGTGCCAGCAGTGCCTCAAACAGGGATAGAGAGACCCAGTACTTC
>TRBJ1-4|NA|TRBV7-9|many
CASSLALGEKLFF
TGTGCCAGCAGCTTAGCGCTTGGGGAAAAACTGTTTTTT
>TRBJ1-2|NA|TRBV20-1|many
CSARLYPVTNYGYTF
TGCAGTGCTAGGCTATACCCCGTCACTAACTATGGCTACACCTTC
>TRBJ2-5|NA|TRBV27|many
CASSPTGKIETQYF
TGTGCCAGCAGTCCAACCGGGAAGATAGAGACCCAGTACTTC